The 24 T cell receptor beta chains given below trace back to one sample, sequenced in a study of blood T cells in healthy people across ages. Using a J-beta primer mix together with a sample-barcoded 5' primer, a second PCR was run for roughly 6 to 12 cycles. MiXCR, run by TCRdb on the 5' RACE reads, gives a single entry per CDR3 protein. Of 710,000 or so distinct CDR3 sequences in the sample, approximately 22% are singletons; the top ten hold 22%. The source material was blood. Receptors were obtained from a man aged 70 or older in good health.

The sample holds a few counts of this clonotype. This rearrangement joins TRBV5-1 to TRBJ2-2; D gene ambiguous. The CDR3 loop spans 15 amino acids. Trimming stripped 0 bases from V and 1 base from J, with 7 bases between. The germline V gene has CDR1 SGHRS and CDR2 YFSETQ. As DNA, the CDR3 is TGCGCCAGCAGCTTGGCTCCAGGGAACACCGGGGAGCTGTTTTTT. Translated: CASSLAPGNTGELFF.

The chain combines TRBV20-1 with TRBJ2-1, with TRBD2 matching over 10 bases. CDR3 size: 14 residues. The germline V gene has CDR1 DFQATT and CDR2 SNEGSKA (reference sequence). Losses at the gene ends were 3 bases for V and 4 bases for J; bases not matched to a gene: 3. Written as DNA, the CDR3 is TGCAGTGCTAGCATAGCGGGGGGTTACAATGAGCAGTTCTTC. Translating it yields CSASIAGGYNEQFF.

This clonotype was counted between two and nine times. The V gene is TRBV7-9, the J gene TRBJ2-5, with 7 bases that match TRBD2. This CDR3 comprises 14 residues. The germline V gene has CDR1 SEHNR and CDR2 FQNEAQ (reference sequence). The V and J ends lost 5 bases and 4 bases, in that order; junction bases with no gene match: 7. CDR3 loop: CASSPLPGGETQYF. For the CDR3, the DNA is TGTGCCAGCAGCCCACTTCCGGGGGGAGAGACCCAGTACTTC. The whole variable domain, remainder taken from reference TRBV7-9 and TRBJ2-5, is DTGVSQNPRHKITKRGQNVTFRCDPISEHNRLYWYRQTLGQGPEFLTYFQNEAQLEKSRLLSDRFSAERPKGSFSTLEIQRTEQGDSAMYLCASSPLPGGETQYFGPGTRLLVL.

This clonotype appeared many times. The V call is TRBV7-3, the J call TRBJ2-1, with D tentatively TRBD1 or TRBD2 (5 bases each). The V gene's germline CDR1 is SGHTA and CDR2 FQGTGA. Trimming took off 4 bases at V and 5 bases at J, with 9 bases between the two ends. The CDR3 covers 13 residues. CDR3 in DNA: TGTGCCAGCAGCTCGGGACGCCACAATGAGCAGTTCTTC. It specifies CASSSGRHNEQFF.

This clonotype was seen only a few times. V is TRBV19 and J is TRBJ1-4, with 8 bases lining up with TRBD1. V lost 10 bases, J lost 4 bases, and 8 bases stayed unmatched. This CDR3 has 14 amino acids. CDR1 is LNHDA, CDR2 SQIVND, per germline (reference sequence). CDR3 DNA: TGTGCCACCCGTGGGGGACAGGATAATGAAAAACTGTTTTTT. Translating it yields CATRGGQDNEKLFF.

This clonotype was found a few times. The genes are TRBV28 and TRBJ1-3; D unresolved. This CDR3 has 14 amino acids. V lost 6 bases and J 4 bases, leaving 13 bases between the germline ends. Germline CDR1 reads MDHEN; CDR2 reads SYDVKM. The CDR3 loop reads CASRGMGGGNTIYF. The CDR3 DNA reads as TGTGCCAGCAGGGGAATGGGTGGAGGAAACACCATATATTTT.

The chain links TRBV6-6 to TRBJ2-3; possible D gene TRBD2, 7 bases. V lost 7 bases and J 2 bases, leaving 16 bases between the germline ends. The length of the CDR3 is 15 residues. Germline values: CDR1 MNHNY, CDR2 SVGAGI (reference sequence). CDR3 in DNA: TGTGCCAGCACCCCAAGGGGGGGGACCACAGATACGCAGTATTTT. Amino acids: CASTPRGGTTDTQYF.

This clonotype was seen a handful of times. V usage is TRBV6-6 and J usage is TRBJ1-2; D may be TRBD1 (5 bases). This CDR3 is built from 11 residues. Trimming left V 11 bases short and J 6 bases short, with 13 bases between. The germline V gene has CDR1 MNHNY and CDR2 SVGAGI (reference sequence). CDR3 sequence reads: CAGRGGNGYTF. CDR3 DNA sequence: TGTGCCGGCCGCGGGGGTAATGGCTACACCTTC.

The V and J genes are TRBV12-3 or TRBV12-4 and TRBJ2-5, with D maybe TRBD2 (6 bases). The CDR3 covers 15 residues. Trimming left V 4 bases short and J 4 bases short, with 16 bases between. In nucleotides, the CDR3 is TGTGCCAGCAGTTGGCGGCTAGCGAATCGAGAGACCCAGTACTTC. Amino acid sequence: CASSWRLANRETQYF.

In this sample, this clonotype turned up many times. The CDR3 loop reads CASSQDGSEKLFF. For the CDR3, the DNA is TGTGCCAGCAGCCAAGATGGTAGTGAAAAACTGTTTTTT. J is TRBJ1-4 and V is TRBV4-2; D ambiguous. This CDR3 spans 13 amino acids. Trimming cost V 0 bases and J 7 bases, with 6 bases left between them. Germline CDR1 and CDR2: LGHNA and YNFKEQ.

This clonotype was seen a few times. The V call is TRBV6-5, the J call TRBJ1-1, with D perhaps TRBD1 (5 bases). The CDR3 has 13 amino acids. V was trimmed by 6 bases and J by 3 bases, leaving 11 bases between them. The germline V gene has CDR1 MNHEY and CDR2 SVGAGI. Here the CDR3 DNA reads TGTGCCAGCAGAGAGGGGTCGGACACTGAAGCTTTCTTT. It encodes CASREGSDTEAFF.

The chain employs TRBV28 and TRBJ1-1, with TRBD1 as a possible D gene (5 bases). This CDR3 region has 15 residues. Germline V gene lookup returns CDR1 MDHEN and CDR2 SYDVKM. V was shortened by 8 bases and J by 2 bases, with 18 bases between the two germline ends. CDR3 sequence: CASRLTGGLNTEAFF. The CDR3, as DNA: TGTGCCAGCCGACTTACAGGAGGCCTTAACACTGAAGCTTTCTTT.

This chain links TRBV7-7 with TRBJ2-3; 10 nucleotides align to TRBD2. The germline gives CDR1 SSHAT, CDR2 FNYEAQ (reference sequence). With 0 bases clipped from V and 4 bases from J, the junction kept 4 bases outside the gene matches. There are 16 residues in the CDR3. Here the CDR3 reads CASSLAPSGSADTQYF. The CDR3 nucleotides are TGTGCCAGCAGCTTAGCCCCTAGCGGGAGTGCAGATACGCAGTATTTT.

This clonotype occurred a few times. The rearrangement joins TRBV5-1 to TRBJ2-1, with TRBD1 matching over 9 bases. This CDR3 has 14 residues. CDR1 is SGHRS and CDR2 is YFSETQ in the germline V gene. J lost 7 bases, V lost 0 bases, and 2 bases had no gene match. As DNA, the CDR3 is TGCGCCAGCAGCTTGGTCGACAGGGGGAATGAGCAGTTCTTC. It is translated as CASSLVDRGNEQFF.

This chain uses TRBV6-6 with TRBJ2-5; D not resolved. Gene TRBJ2-1 matches the end of the DNA better, so the J call may be wrong. Per the germline V gene, CDR1 is MNHNY and CDR2 is SVGAGI (reference sequence). There are 14 residues in the CDR3. This CDR3 reads CATVLQALYNEQFF. Written as DNA, the CDR3 is TGTGCCACAGTTTTGCAGGCTCTCTACAATGAGCAGTTCTTC.

The chain employs TRBV6-6 and TRBJ2-7; TRBD2 matches at 9 bases. The germline gives CDR1 MNHNY, CDR2 SVGAGI (reference sequence). V shed 6 bases, J shed 7 bases, and the junction held 16 bases outside the gene matches. The CDR3 is made up of 16 amino acids. CDR3 nucleotide sequence: TGTGCCAGCAGCCACGGTGGTAGCGGGAGTCTTAGGGAGCAGTACGTC. Amino acids: CASSHGGSGSLREQYV.

Many counts were recorded for this clonotype. The chain uses TRBV29-1 and TRBJ1-2; 9 positions agree with TRBD1. Trimming cost V 7 bases and J 6 bases; bases outside gene matches: 9. The CDR3 contains 13 residues. The germline gives CDR1 SQVTM, CDR2 ANQGSEA. The CDR3 region has the DNA TGCAGCGCTCCGGGACAGGGTTTACATGGCTACACCTTC. It translates to CSAPGQGLHGYTF.

This clonotype was observed a few times. This chain connects TRBV12-3 or TRBV12-4 to TRBJ2-2; D not resolved. The CDR3 loop spans 15 amino acids. Trimming took 5 bases from V and 2 from J, leaving 12 bases between them. The CDR3 DNA reads TGTGCCAGCAGTCCTCCCCTAGGAAACACCGGGGAGCTGTTTTTT. It specifies CASSPPLGNTGELFF.

This rearrangement joins TRBV12-3 or TRBV12-4 to TRBJ2-2, with 7 bases identical to TRBD1. The V gene end was trimmed by 8 bases and the J gene end by 6 bases; junction bases not matched to a gene: 6. The CDR3 is 13 amino acids. This CDR3 is CASEDRSPGELFF. The DNA for the CDR3 is TGTGCCAGCGAGGACAGGTCACCCGGGGAGCTGTTTTTT.

This clonotype was recorded a few times. The V call is TRBV4-1, the J call TRBJ1-1, with unresolved D. The length of the CDR3 is 14 residues. Germline loops: CDR1 MGHRA, CDR2 YSYEKL. The germline V and J ends were trimmed by 0 bases and 11 bases, with 16 bases remaining between them. The CDR3 here is CASSQDYLKIGAFF. CDR3 DNA: TGCGCCAGCAGCCAAGATTACCTCAAAATCGGGGCTTTCTTT.

About this clonotype itself: At one boundary the junction diverges from the germline segment, which might be a read error. This chain connects TRBV5-1 to TRBJ1-4; TRBD1 might be the D (6 bases). The V gene's germline CDR1 is SGHRS and CDR2 YFSETQ. This CDR3 contains 16 residues. CDR3 protein: CANSLRQVATNEKLFF. For the CDR3, the DNA is TGCGCCAACAGCTTGAGACAGGTTGCAACTAATGAAAAACTGTTTTTT.

Only a few counts were recorded for this clonotype. The rearrangement joins TRBV7-6 to TRBJ1-1, with 7 bases aligning to TRBD1. Germline CDR1 reads SGHVS; CDR2 reads FNYEAQ. The V and J ends lost 6 bases and 7 bases, in that order; junction bases with no gene match: 5. The CDR3 totals 12 residues. CDR3 DNA sequence: TGTGCCAGCAGTTCCGGGGACAGTGAAGCTTTCTTT. Translated: CASSSGDSEAFF.

This clonotype was picked up a small number of times. The CDR3 spells CSAGQGSNYGYTF. CDR3 DNA sequence: TGCAGTGCTGGACAGGGATCTAACTATGGCTACACCTTC. The chain recombines TRBV20-1 with TRBJ1-2; 8 bases are shared with TRBD1. Germline V gene data show CDR1 as DFQATT and CDR2 as SNEGSKA (reference sequence). The CDR3 covers 13 residues. V lost 5 bases to trimming and J lost 0 bases; unmatched junction nucleotides: 2.

Only a few counts were recorded for this clonotype. The rearrangement uses TRBV7-2 and TRBJ2-5, with a possible D match to TRBD1 (6 bases). The J call is doubtful: the DNA matches TRBJ2-1 better. This CDR3 has 15 residues. Germline CDR1 SGHTA, CDR2 FQGNSA. Here the CDR3 reads CASSLRQAFEAKQFF. DNA of the CDR3: TGTGCCAGCAGCTTACGACAGGCCTTTGAGGCCAAGCAGTTCTTC.